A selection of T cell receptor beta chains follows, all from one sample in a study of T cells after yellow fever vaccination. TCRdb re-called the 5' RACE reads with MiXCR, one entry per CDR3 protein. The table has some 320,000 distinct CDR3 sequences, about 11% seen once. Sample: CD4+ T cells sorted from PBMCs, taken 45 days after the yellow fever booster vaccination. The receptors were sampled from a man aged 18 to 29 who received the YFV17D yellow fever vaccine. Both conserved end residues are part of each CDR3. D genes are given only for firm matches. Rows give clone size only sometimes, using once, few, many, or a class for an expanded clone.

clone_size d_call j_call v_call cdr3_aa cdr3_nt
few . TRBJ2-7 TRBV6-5 CASSYMGHRYEQYF TGTGCCAGCAGTTATATGGGACACCGCTACGAGCAGTACTTC
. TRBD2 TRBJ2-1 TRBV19 CASMTSGGRGEQFF TGTGCCAGTATGACTAGCGGGGGTCGCGGTGAGCAGTTCTTC
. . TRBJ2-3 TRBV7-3 CASSLSGYWSTDTQYF TGTGCCAGCAGCCTGAGCGGGTATTGGAGCACAGATACGCAGTATTTT
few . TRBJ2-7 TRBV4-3 CASSQEKKGHSSYEQYF TGCGCCAGCAGCCAAGAAAAAAAAGGCCATAGCTCCTACGAGCAGTACTTC
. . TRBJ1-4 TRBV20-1 CSPVNNEKLFF TGCAGTCCAGTAAATAATGAAAAACTGTTTTTT
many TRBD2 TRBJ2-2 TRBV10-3 CAISERGETGELFF TGTGCCATCAGTGAGCGGGGGGAGACCGGGGAGCTGTTTTTT
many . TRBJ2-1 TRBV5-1 CASSVDPYNEQFF TGCGCCAGCAGCGTCGACCCCTACAATGAGCAGTTCTTC
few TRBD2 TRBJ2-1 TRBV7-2 CASSPGLAGGDEQFF TGTGCCAGCAGCCCAGGACTAGCGGGGGGAGATGAGCAGTTCTTC
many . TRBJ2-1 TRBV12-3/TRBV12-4 CASNSRDGYNEQFF TGTGCCAGCAATTCCCGGGACGGATACAATGAGCAGTTCTTC
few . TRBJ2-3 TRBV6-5 CASTMTGSTDTQYF TGTGCCAGCACCATGACGGGGAGCACAGATACGCAGTATTTT
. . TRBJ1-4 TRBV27 CASSLTGHAKELFF TGTGCCAGCAGTTTGACGGGACATGCCAAAGAACTGTTTTTT
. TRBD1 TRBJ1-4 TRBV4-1 CATRKTGGRSEKLFF TGCGCCACCCGGAAAACAGGGGGCAGGAGTGAAAAACTGTTTTTT
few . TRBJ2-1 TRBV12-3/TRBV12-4 CASSFSNNEQFF TGTGCCAGCAGTTTTAGCAACAATGAGCAGTTCTTC
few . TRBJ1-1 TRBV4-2 CASSQGFGDTEAFF TGTGCCAGCAGCCAAGGTTTCGGGGACACTGAAGCTTTCTTT
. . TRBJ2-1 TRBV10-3 CAISGTEGEQFF TGTGCCATCAGTGGAACGGAGGGGGAGCAGTTCTTC
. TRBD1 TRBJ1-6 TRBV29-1 CSVRDRGENSPLHF TGCAGCGTTAGGGACAGGGGCGAGAATTCACCCCTCCACTTT
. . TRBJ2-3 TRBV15 CATRTGGNTDTQYF TGTGCCACCAGGACCGGGGGTAACACAGATACGCAGTATTTT
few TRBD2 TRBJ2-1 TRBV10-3 CAISLERGEQFF TGTGCCATCAGCCTCGAGCGGGGTGAGCAGTTCTTC
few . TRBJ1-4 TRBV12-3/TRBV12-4 CASRAGFYEKLFF TGTGCCAGCAGAGCAGGGTTTTACGAAAAACTGTTTTTT
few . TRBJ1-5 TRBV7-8 CASSLGWGGLPGHF TGTGCCAGCAGCTTAGGGTGGGGGGGGCTCCCCGGGCATTTT
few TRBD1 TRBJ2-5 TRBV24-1 CATSEWTGNSQYF TGTGCCACCAGTGAATGGACAGGGAATAGCCAGTACTTC
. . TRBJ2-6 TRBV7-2 CASSFYSGSGANVLTF TGTGCCAGCAGCTTTTATTCCGGGTCTGGGGCCAACGTCCTGACTTTC
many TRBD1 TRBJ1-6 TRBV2 CASSENRGGNSPLHF TGTGCCAGCAGTGAAAACAGGGGAGGAAATTCACCCCTCCACTTT
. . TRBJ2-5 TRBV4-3 CASSQVWGETQYF TGCGCCAGCAGCCAAGTTTGGGGGGAGACCCAGTACTTC
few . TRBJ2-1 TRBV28 CASRSTVSSYNEQFF TGTGCCAGCAGATCGACAGTTAGCTCCTACAATGAGCAGTTCTTC
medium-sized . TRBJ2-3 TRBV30 CAWNRDFTDTQYF TGTGCCTGGAACAGGGATTTCACAGATACGCAGTATTTT
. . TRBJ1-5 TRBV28 CASRTYMGDGLDQPQHF TGTGCCAGCAGGACTTATATGGGAGACGGCTTGGATCAGCCCCAGCATTTT
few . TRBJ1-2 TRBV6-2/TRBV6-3 CATSVEGTYGYTF TGTGCCACGTCAGTGGAGGGGACCTATGGCTACACCTTC